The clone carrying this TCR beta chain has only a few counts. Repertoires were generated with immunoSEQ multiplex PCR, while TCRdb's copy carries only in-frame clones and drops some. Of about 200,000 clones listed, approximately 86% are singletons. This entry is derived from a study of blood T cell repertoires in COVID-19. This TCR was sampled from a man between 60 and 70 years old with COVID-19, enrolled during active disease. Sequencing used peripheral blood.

The CDR3 reads CAWSGTSVKAEQFF. In DNA form, the CDR3 reads TGTGCCTGGAGCGGGACTAGCGTAAAGGCTGAGCAGTTCTTC. V gene TRBV30 combines with J gene TRBJ2-1, with 10 positions matching TRBD2. CDR1 is GTSNPN, CDR2 SVGIG, per germline (reference sequence). V shed 3 bases, J shed 9 bases, and the junction held 8 bases outside the gene matches. There are 14 residues in the CDR3.